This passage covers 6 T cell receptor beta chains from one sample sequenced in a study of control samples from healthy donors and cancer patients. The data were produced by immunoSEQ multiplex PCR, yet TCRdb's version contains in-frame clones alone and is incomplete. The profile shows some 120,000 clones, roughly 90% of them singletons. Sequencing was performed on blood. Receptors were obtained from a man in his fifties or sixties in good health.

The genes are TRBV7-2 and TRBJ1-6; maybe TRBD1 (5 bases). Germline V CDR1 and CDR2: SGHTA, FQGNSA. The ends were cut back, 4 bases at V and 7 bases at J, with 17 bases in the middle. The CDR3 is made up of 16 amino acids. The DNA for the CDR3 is TGTGCCAGCAGCTCCCCTTTCGGGGCGAGGAATTCACCCCTCCACTTT. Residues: CASSSPFGARNSPLHF. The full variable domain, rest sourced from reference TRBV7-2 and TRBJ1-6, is GAGVSQSPSNKVTEKGKDVELRCDPISGHTALYWYRQSLGQGLEFLIYFQGNSAPDKSGLPSDRFSAERTGGSVSTLTIQRTQQEDSAVYLCASSSPFGARNSPLHFGNGTRLTVT.

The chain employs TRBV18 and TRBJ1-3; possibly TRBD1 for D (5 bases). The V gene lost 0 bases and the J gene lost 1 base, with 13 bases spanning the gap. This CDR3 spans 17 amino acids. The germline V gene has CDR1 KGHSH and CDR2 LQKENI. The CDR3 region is CASSPPYTGFSGNTIYF. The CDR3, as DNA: TGTGCCAGCTCACCACCGTATACAGGTTTTTCTGGAAACACCATATATTTT.

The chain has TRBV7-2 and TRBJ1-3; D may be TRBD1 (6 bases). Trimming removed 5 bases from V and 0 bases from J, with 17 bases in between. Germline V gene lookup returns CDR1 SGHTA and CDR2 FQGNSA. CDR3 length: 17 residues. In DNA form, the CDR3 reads TGTGCCAGCAGCCCGAGGGGGGGCCTCATCTCTGGAAACACCATATATTTT. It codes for CASSPRGGLISGNTIYF.

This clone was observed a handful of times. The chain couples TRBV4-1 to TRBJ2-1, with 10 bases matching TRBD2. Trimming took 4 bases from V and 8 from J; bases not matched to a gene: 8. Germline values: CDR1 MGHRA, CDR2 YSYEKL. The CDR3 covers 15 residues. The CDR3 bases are TGCGCCAGCAGCCTGAGAGGACTAGCGGCCCATGAGCAGTTCTTC. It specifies CASSLRGLAAHEQFF.

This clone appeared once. CDR3 residues: CASLRARANYGYTF. DNA for the CDR3: TGTGCCAGCCTTCGAGCCAGGGCCAACTATGGCTACACCTTC. The gene calls are TRBV21-1 and TRBJ1-2; no check of the table's D call, TRBD1, against the DNA was made. TRBV21-1 is recorded as a pseudogene. The CDR3 runs to 14 residues.

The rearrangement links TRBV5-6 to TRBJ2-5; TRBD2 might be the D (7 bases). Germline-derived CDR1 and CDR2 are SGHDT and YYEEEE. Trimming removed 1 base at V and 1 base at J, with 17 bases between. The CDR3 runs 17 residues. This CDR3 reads CASSLLGGGPSQETQYF. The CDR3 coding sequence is TGTGCCAGCAGCTTGTTGGGGGGGGGCCCAAGCCAAGAGACCCAGTACTTC. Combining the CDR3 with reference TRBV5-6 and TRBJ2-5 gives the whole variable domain DAGVTQSPTHLIKTRGQQVTLRCSPKSGHDTVSWYQQALGQGPQFIFQYYEEEERQRGNFPDRFSGHQFPNYSSELNVNALLLGDSALYLCASSLLGGGPSQETQYFGPGTRLLVL.